The 14 T cell receptor beta chains presented below share a single source sample, sequenced in a study of human T cells and chemical hapten exposure. TCRdb reprocessed the RACE reads with MiXCR, giving one entry per CDR3 protein. Here the sample spans more than 250,000 distinct CDR3 sequences, approximately 8.6% being singletons. The time point denotes: pre-sensitization, week 0. Treatment meaning: therapeutic diphenylcyclopropenone sensitization with weekly scalp DPC. The material sequenced was whole blood, taken in connection with sensitization to the hapten diphenylcyclopropenone (DPC). Receptors originate from a middle-aged woman with alopecia areata. Some clones in this sample may be carry-over from other donors' samples.

As for this clonotype: This sequence may be a read error, since a much larger clone differs from it by one base. The chain employs TRBV28 and TRBJ2-7; 11 bases fit TRBD2. The CDR3 extends over 15 amino acids. CDR1 is MDHEN and CDR2 is SYDVKM in the germline V gene. CDR3 in DNA: TGTGTCAGCAGTACTAGACTAGCGGGAACCTACGAGCAGTACTTC. Amino acids: CVSSTRLAGTYEQYF.

This clonotype was seen a handful of times. This chain joins TRBV7-2 and TRBJ2-2; 14 positions match TRBD2. The CDR3 loop spans 17 amino acids. Trimming removed 5 bases from V and 5 bases from J; junction bases left unmatched: 7. Germline V lookup: CDR1 SGHTA, CDR2 FQGNSA. The CDR3 nucleotides read TGTGCCAGCAGCACAGAAGGACTAGCGGGAGGTACCGGGGAGCTGTTTTTT. It translates to CASSTEGLAGGTGELFF.

This clonotype was seen more than once but under ten times. This CDR3 reads CASSPPAQYQETQYF. CDR3 nucleotide sequence: TGTGCCAGCTCACCACCAGCCCAATACCAAGAGACCCAGTACTTC. The rearrangement uses TRBV18 and TRBJ2-5, with D hard to call. V was trimmed by 0 bases and J by 0 bases, leaving 8 bases between them. Germline V gives CDR1 KGHSH, CDR2 LQKENI. The CDR3 contains 15 residues.

This clonotype was observed a handful of times. The rearrangement joins TRBV28 to TRBJ2-5; D is unclear. The germline CDR1 and CDR2 sequences are MDHEN and SYDVKM. The CDR3 totals 14 residues. The V gene lost 1 base and the J gene lost 1 base, with 7 bases spanning the gap. The CDR3 DNA is TGTGCCAGCAGTTTATCAGGCTTCCAAGAGACCCAGTACTTC. This sequence encodes CASSLSGFQETQYF.

The table lists this clonotype with a few counts. The chain uses TRBV6-2 or TRBV6-3 and TRBJ1-5, with D hard to call. V lost 6 bases and J 0 bases, leaving 12 bases between the germline ends. CDR1 and CDR2 from the germline V gene are MNHEY and SVGEGT. The CDR3 runs to 15 residues. The CDR3, as DNA: TGTGCCAGCAGATCCAGGACCTATAGCAATCAGCCCCAGCATTTT. Translated: CASRSRTYSNQPQHF.

This clonotype appeared many times. The chain links TRBV5-5 to TRBJ2-1; weak D call: TRBD2 (6 bases). This CDR3 has 13 residues. Per germline, CDR1 SGHKS and CDR2 YYEKEE (reference sequence). V lost 7 bases and J 15 bases, leaving 23 bases between the germline ends. CDR3 sequence: CASVRDVMEGGFF. Written as DNA, the CDR3 is TGTGCCAGCGTGCGGGACGTAATGGAAGGAGGGTTCTTC.

This clonotype was counted only a few times. The V call is TRBV7-9, the J call TRBJ1-5; no definite D call. The V gene lost 6 bases and the J gene lost 3 bases, with 9 bases spanning the gap. Germline lookup yields CDR1 SEHNR and CDR2 FQNEAQ (reference sequence). The CDR3 sequence is 13 residues long. CDR3 protein: CASRDGLNQPQHF. The DNA of the CDR3 is TGTGCCAGCAGGGACGGACTCAATCAGCCCCAGCATTTT.

Many counts were recorded for this clonotype. The V gene is TRBV7-2, the J gene TRBJ2-1; D is ambiguous. Germline V gives CDR1 SGHTA, CDR2 FQGNSA. This CDR3 comprises 15 residues. Trimming stripped 1 base from V and 1 base from J, with 8 bases between. In DNA, the CDR3 is TGTGCCAGCAGCTTAGAGGGATTTTCCTACAATGAGCAGTTCTTC. This codes for CASSLEGFSYNEQFF.

The J gene is TRBJ2-7, the V gene TRBV19; perhaps D is TRBD1 or TRBD2 (5 bases each). Germline CDR1 reads LNHDA; CDR2 reads SQIVND (reference sequence). The ends were cut back, 4 bases at V and 5 bases at J, with 9 bases in the middle. The CDR3 runs to 12 residues. The CDR3 spells CASSTRDHEQYF. DNA of the CDR3: TGTGCCAGTAGTACCCGGGACCACGAGCAGTACTTC. Using reference TRBV19 and TRBJ2-7 for the parts outside the CDR3, the full variable domain is DGGITQSPKYLFRKEGQNVTLSCEQNLNHDAMYWYRQDPGQGLRLIYYSQIVNDFQKGDIAEGYSVSREKKESFPLTVTSAQKNPTAFYLCASSTRDHEQYFGPGTRLTVT.

This clonotype was counted at least ten times. The chain links TRBV12-3 or TRBV12-4 to TRBJ2-1; 10 bases are shared with TRBD2. After removal of 6 bases from V and 8 bases from J, the junction contained 10 bases not matched to a gene. The CDR3 loop spans 15 amino acids. The CDR3 bases are TGTGCCAGCAGCGTTCAAGCGGGAGGGCCTCATGAGCAGTTCTTC. Amino acid sequence: CASSVQAGGPHEQFF.

This clonotype has only a few counts. This chain links TRBV27 with TRBJ2-7; maybe TRBD1 (5 bases). Trimming pared 3 bases from V and 4 bases from J, leaving 13 bases between. CDR3 length equals 14 residues. Per germline, CDR1 MNHEY and CDR2 SMNVEV (reference sequence). CDR3 residues: CASSFQGTFYEQYF. The CDR3 DNA reads TGTGCCAGCAGTTTTCAGGGAACTTTTTACGAGCAGTACTTC.

The rearrangement joins TRBV29-1 to TRBJ1-4; possible D gene TRBD1, 5 bases. CDR3 length: 11 amino acids. Germline V gene sequence: CDR1 SQVTM, CDR2 ANQGSEA. Trimming left V 7 bases short and J 14 bases short, with 17 bases between. The CDR3 spells CSASGSGPLFF. In DNA, the CDR3 is TGCAGCGCTTCAGGTTCGGGACCCCTGTTTTTT.

V and J are TRBV5-4 and TRBJ1-4; 8 bases map to TRBD1. Germline trimming cut 10 bases from V and 5 bases from J; bases unmatched to any gene: 7. CDR3 length equals 13 residues. Germline V gene data show CDR1 as SGHNT and CDR2 as YYREEE (reference sequence). CDR3 region: CAGEDRGNEKLFF. The CDR3 coding sequence is TGTGCCGGGGAAGACAGGGGCAATGAAAAACTGTTTTTT.

This clonotype occurred many times. CDR3 amino acids: CAWSVSGAGQFF. In DNA form, the CDR3 reads TGTGCCTGGAGTGTGTCGGGAGCTGGGCAGTTCTTC. V gene TRBV30 combines with J gene TRBJ2-1; the D gene is possibly TRBD2 (6 bases). This CDR3 has 12 amino acids. Germline CDR1 and CDR2: GTSNPN and SVGIG (reference sequence). V gave up 0 bases and J gave up 12 bases, with 12 bases separating them.